Reported below is one T cell receptor beta chain. These data are taken from a study of technical replicates of blood from a few donors. Trimming removed 6 bases from V and 11 bases from J; junction bases left unmatched: 11. This CDR3 is built from 15 residues. Germline assignment: CDR1 SGDLS and CDR2 YYNGEE. Measured with immunoSEQ multiplex PCR; TCRdb has only the in-frame clones, and not every one. The table lists approximately 82,000 clones, roughly 95% of them singletons. This chain uses TRBV9 with TRBJ2-1; 13 bases are a match to TRBD2. Material: T cells isolated from PBMCs. The receptor comes from a human donor in good health. The CDR3 nucleotides read TGTGCCAGCAACAAGTGGTGGACTAGCGGGGGCAAGCAGTTCTTC. Residues: CASNKWWTSGGKQFF.